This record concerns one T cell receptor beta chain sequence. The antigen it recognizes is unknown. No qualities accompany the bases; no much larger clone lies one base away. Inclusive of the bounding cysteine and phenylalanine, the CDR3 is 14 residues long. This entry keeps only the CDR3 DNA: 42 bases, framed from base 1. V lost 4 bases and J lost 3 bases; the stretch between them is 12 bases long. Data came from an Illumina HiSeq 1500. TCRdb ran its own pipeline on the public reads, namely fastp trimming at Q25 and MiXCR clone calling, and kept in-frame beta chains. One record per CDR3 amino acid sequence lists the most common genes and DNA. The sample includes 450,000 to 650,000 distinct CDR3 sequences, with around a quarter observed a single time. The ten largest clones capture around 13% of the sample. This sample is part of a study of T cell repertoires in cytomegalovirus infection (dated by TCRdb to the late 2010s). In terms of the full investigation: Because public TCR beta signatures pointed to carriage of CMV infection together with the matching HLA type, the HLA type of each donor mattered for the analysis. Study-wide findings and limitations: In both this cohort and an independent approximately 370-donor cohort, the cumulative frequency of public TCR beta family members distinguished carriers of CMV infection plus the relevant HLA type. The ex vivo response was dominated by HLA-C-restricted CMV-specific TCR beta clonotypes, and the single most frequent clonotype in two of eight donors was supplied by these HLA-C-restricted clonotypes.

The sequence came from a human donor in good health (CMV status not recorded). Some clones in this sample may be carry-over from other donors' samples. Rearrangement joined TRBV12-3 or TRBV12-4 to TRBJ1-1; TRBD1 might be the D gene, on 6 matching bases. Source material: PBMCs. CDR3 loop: CASSSGAGHTEAFF. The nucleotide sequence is TGTGCCAGCAGTTCAGGGGCAGGGCACACTGAAGCTTTCTTT.